This TCR beta chain originates from a study of response to subunit inactivated influenza vaccine. MiXCR, run by TCRdb on the RT-PCR reads, gives a single entry per CDR3 protein. The data contain about 620,000 distinct CDR3 sequences, around 10% of them seen just once; the ten biggest clones take up approximately 11%. This clonotype was seen a few times. The CDR3 is 15 amino acids. V was pared by 5 bases and J by 4 bases, with 16 bases between. Germline V lookup: CDR1 SGHAT, CDR2 FQNNGV. These data also featured in a second study, about T cells expressing NK-cell markers. That study adds: TCR beta libraries carry UMIs added by 5'RACE template switching. Sequencing of TCR beta repertoires drew on sorted CD3+CD56+NKG2C+, CD3+CD56+NKG2C- and CD3+CD56-NKG2C+ T cells.

The chain has TRBV11-2 and TRBJ2-3, with no clear D. The origin of this receptor is a man in his fifties or sixties who received an inactivated influenza vaccine. The sequencing used PBMCs from blood, collected on the day of vaccination. CDR3 DNA sequence: TGTGCCAGCAGCCTACCACGGAATGTCCCAGATACGCAGTATTTT. Residues: CASSLPRNVPDTQYF.